This TCR beta chain was sequenced in a study of OX40 agonist ivuxolimab in advanced cancers. Study overall: Eligibility admitted prior anti-PD-1, anti-PD-L1 or anti-CTLA-4 therapy; around 38% had some.

Points on this clone: Its antigen remains unknown.

Patients who had autoimmune disease history or got systemic immunosuppression were left out. General study results and limits: Expanded clones were, on average, more numerous in CD8+ T cells than in CD4+. It was not determined which antigens were specifically recognized by the peripheral T cells that had undergone clonal expansion.

The CDR3 is 14 residues long. With 7 bases clipped from V and 7 bases from J, the junction kept 10 bases outside the gene matches. Germline lookup yields CDR1 MNHNS and CDR2 SASEGT. Some clones are missing from TCRdb's copy, which holds only in-frame ones; the method was immunoSEQ multiplex PCR. Of 50,000 or so clones listed, roughly nine tenths were seen once; the top ten hold around 6.7%. This rearrangement joins TRBV6-1 to TRBJ2-1; TRBD2 matches 7 bases. The material sequenced was CD4+ or CD8+ T cells sorted from blood, taken in a trial of the OX40 agonist ivuxolimab. The receptor comes from an adult with an advanced solid tumor such as melanoma, head and neck, liver or kidney cancer. CDR3 DNA sequence: TGTGCCAGCAAAAGTTCGGGGGGTAGTAATGAGCAGTTCTTC. It codes for CASKSSGGSNEQFF.